This T cell receptor (beta chain) came from a study of blood T cell repertoires in COVID-19. The wider study: PBMCs, B-cell-depleted T cells, or T cells provided the cDNA or gDNA that made up the material.

The assay was immunoSEQ multiplex PCR, and TCRdb's table has in-frame clones only and misses some. The sample lists some 200,000 clones; 84% were seen once. The sequencing input was peripheral blood. The receptor comes from a woman in her forties who had recovered from COVID-19.

CDR3 protein: CAATGDVGTEAFF. Written as DNA, the CDR3 is TGTGCCGCAACAGGGGACGTGGGCACTGAAGCTTTCTTT. This chain uses TRBV19 with TRBJ1-1; 7 nucleotides align to TRBD1. After removal of 11 bases from V and 4 bases from J, the junction contained 10 bases not matched to a gene. The CDR3 length is 13 residues. CDR1 and CDR2 from the germline V gene are LNHDA and SQIVND (reference sequence).